This TCR beta chain was documented in a study of monozygotic twins with inflammatory bowel disease. TCRalpha and TCRbeta cDNA underwent two nested PCRs of around 15 and 9 cycles. TCRdb re-analyzed the 5' RACE reads; it lists each CDR3 protein once, without DNA. This sample's clone table lists around 400,000 distinct CDR3 sequences. Germline values: CDR1 LNHDA, CDR2 SQIVND (reference sequence). CDR3 length: 14 amino acids. To note about this clonotype: Its matching antigen is unknown.

Whole-study findings and limits: The study found lower TCRbeta diversity (inverse Simpson) in IBD patients than in healthy co-twins.

The source is a human donor with ulcerative colitis or Crohn's disease, or a healthy co-twin of an affected twin (not recorded which). Sequenced: blood. This chain links TRBV19 with TRBJ2-5; the D call from TCRdb, TRBD1, cannot be confirmed without DNA. The CDR3 is CASSIYGGSETQYF.